These 13 T cell receptor beta chains were sequenced from one sample in a study of technical replicates of blood from a handful of donors. TCRdb's copy holds only in-frame clones and misses some; the assay was immunoSEQ multiplex PCR. The sample lists roughly 50,000 clones, 90% to 95% occurring once. The sample consisted of PBMCs. Every receptor here comes from a human donor in good health. Some clones in this sample may be carry-over from other donors' samples.

The V gene is TRBV15, the J gene TRBJ2-1, with unresolved D. There are 12 residues in the CDR3. Per the germline V gene, CDR1 is LNHNV and CDR2 is YYDKDF (reference sequence). V was shortened by 6 bases and J by 6 bases, with 9 bases between the two germline ends. The chain's CDR3 is CATSPQVNEQFF. CDR3 DNA: TGTGCCACCAGTCCTCAGGTCAATGAGCAGTTCTTC.

The chain recombines TRBV18 with TRBJ1-3, with D maybe TRBD1 (5 bases). Germline loops: CDR1 KGHSH, CDR2 LQKENI. This CDR3 spans 15 amino acids. V dropped 2 bases and J dropped 4 bases, with 12 bases sitting between them. The CDR3 DNA sequence: TGTGCCAGCTCACCAGTGGCAGGGAAAGGAAACACCATATATTTT. Translating it yields CASSPVAGKGNTIYF.

The rearrangement joins TRBV19 to TRBJ1-2, with TRBD1 matching 10 bases. Germline V gene data show CDR1 as LNHDA and CDR2 as SQIVND (reference sequence). V lost 5 bases, J lost 7 bases, and 7 bases stayed unmatched. The CDR3 is 14 residues long. The CDR3 nucleotides are TGTGCCAGTAGTCCGGGACAGGGGCACGGTGGCTACACCTTC. Translating it yields CASSPGQGHGGYTF.

The chain couples TRBV7-2 to TRBJ2-6; 10 positions agree with TRBD2. CDR3 size: 18 residues. Per the germline V gene, CDR1 is SGHTA and CDR2 is FQGNSA. The V segment lost 5 bases and the J segment 0 bases; nucleotides outside the gene matches: 7. CDR3 protein: CASSKQASGSSGANVLTF. CDR3 in DNA: TGTGCCAGCAGCAAACAGGCTAGCGGGAGCTCTGGGGCCAACGTCCTGACTTTC.

This chain uses TRBV19 with TRBJ1-5, with D uncertain. The length of the CDR3 is 13 residues. Germline CDR1 is LNHDA and CDR2 is SQIVND (reference sequence). Trimming stripped 8 bases from V and 5 bases from J, with 13 bases between. For the CDR3, the DNA is TGTGCCAGTCGAAATGGAGGGTATCAGCCCCAGCATTTT. Its translation: CASRNGGYQPQHF.

J is TRBJ2-3 and V is TRBV7-9, with 8 bases identical to TRBD1. The CDR3 totals 14 residues. CDR1 SEHNR and CDR2 FQNEAQ come from the germline V gene (reference sequence). With 1 base clipped from V and 4 bases from J, the junction kept 1 base outside the gene matches. DNA of the CDR3: TGTGCCAGCAGCTTAGGACAGGGGTCAGATACGCAGTATTTT. Protein product: CASSLGQGSDTQYF.

The J gene is TRBJ1-4, the V gene TRBV5-6; possibly TRBD1 for D (5 bases). CDR1 and CDR2 (germline): SGHDT, YYEEEE. The CDR3 is made up of 15 amino acids. V was trimmed by 0 bases and J by 3 bases, leaving 9 bases between them. This chain's CDR3 is CASSLEGRPNEKLFF. As DNA, the CDR3 is TGTGCCAGCAGCTTGGAGGGGCGACCTAATGAAAAACTGTTTTTT.

The chain couples TRBV19 to TRBJ1-2; D gene ambiguous. Trimming took off 3 bases at V and 3 bases at J, with 8 bases between the two ends. Looked up from germline, CDR1 is LNHDA and CDR2 is SQIVND (reference sequence). The CDR3 has 13 residues. The CDR3 bases are TGTGCCAGTAGTATCCTACAGCACTATGGCTACACCTTC. It codes for CASSILQHYGYTF.

The chain has TRBV4-3 and TRBJ1-6; a possible D gene is TRBD1 (6 bases). CDR1 is LGHNA and CDR2 is YSLEER in the germline V gene. The CDR3 runs 17 residues. V lost 0 bases to trimming and J lost 5 bases, with 14 bases between them. DNA for the CDR3: TGCGCCAGCAGCCAAGACGGGGGGCCCCACAATAATTCACCCCTCCACTTT. This encodes CASSQDGGPHNNSPLHF.

The J gene is TRBJ2-7, the V gene TRBV4-3, with a tentative D call TRBD2 (6 bases). The CDR3 is made up of 14 amino acids. V lost 2 bases to trimming and J lost 7 bases, with 15 bases between them. CDR1 is LGHNA and CDR2 is YSLEER in the germline V gene. The chain's CDR3 is CASSQTSSPGEQYF. The CDR3 DNA is TGCGCCAGCAGCCAAACTAGCAGCCCTGGGGAGCAGTACTTC.

The V and J genes are TRBV5-1 and TRBJ2-2, with 9 bases that match TRBD2. Trimming removed 4 bases from V and 5 bases from J; junction bases left unmatched: 6. CDR3 length: 15 amino acids. Germline V gene lookup returns CDR1 SGHRS and CDR2 YFSETQ. The DNA for the CDR3 is TGCGCCAGCAGCCTTGGGACTAGCAGTACCGGGGAGCTGTTTTTT. This translates into CASSLGTSSTGELFF. Together with reference TRBV5-1 and TRBJ2-2, the CDR3 gives the full variable domain: KAGVTQTPRYLIKTRGQQVTLSCSPISGHRSVSWYQQTPGQGLQFLFEYFSETQRNKGNFPGRFSGRQFSNSRSEMNVSTLELGDSALYLCASSLGTSSTGELFFGEGSRLTVL.

V usage is TRBV6-4 and J usage is TRBJ2-1; 7 bases are shared with TRBD1. The CDR3 spans 14 residues. Germline loops: CDR1 MRHNA, CDR2 SNTAGT. Trimming cost V 6 bases and J 6 bases; bases outside gene matches: 8. CDR3 region: CASSPGQKSNEQFF. The CDR3 nucleotides are TGTGCCAGCAGCCCGGGACAGAAGTCCAATGAGCAGTTCTTC.

The rearrangement uses TRBV15 and TRBJ2-2; D gene unclear. CDR1 and CDR2 (germline): LNHNV, YYDKDF (reference sequence). CDR3 length: 15 residues. V was clipped by 0 bases and J by 4 bases, with 9 bases between them. The CDR3 nucleotides read TGTGCCACCAGCAGAGATCGGAGAGGCACCGGGGAGCTGTTTTTT. As protein: CATSRDRRGTGELFF. Filled out from reference TRBV15 and TRBJ2-2, the complete variable domain reads DAMVIQNPRYQVTQFGKPVTLSCSQTLNHNVMYWYQQKSSQAPKLLFHYYDKDFNNEADTPDNFQSRRPNTSFCFLDIRSPGLGDTAMYLCATSRDRRGTGELFFGEGSRLTVL.